This TCR beta chain is drawn from a study of T cells after yellow fever vaccination (dated by TCRdb to between 2018 and 2021). Background on the whole study: Libraries from fractions with low cell numbers were prepared with the SMART-Seq v4 Ultra Low Input RNA kit. To follow T-cell clones before and after primary and booster YFV17D yellow fever vaccination, bulk TCR alpha and beta repertoires were sequenced over time. The cohort comprised two healthy male donors, one aged 18 to 30 and one aged 30 to 39 years. Bulk PBMC replicates and cell subsets were isolated from blood drawn at multiple timepoints before and after both primary and secondary immunization. General findings and caveats noted by the study authors: After the booster, most clones that had expanded after primary vaccination were detected again (around 97% of CD4 and around nine tenths of CD8), suggesting broad maintenance of memory. Computational filtering was needed because FACS-sorted repertoires could contain abundant contaminating clonotypes from the bulk population. The secondary T-cell response was found to be weaker but faster than the primary response, with a peak reached on day 5 rather than on day 15. A small fraction of clonotypes appeared in both the CD4 and CD8 compartments, likely as a result of convergent recombination. Because the study included only a couple of donors, the extent to which the findings can be generalized is limited.

Via the germline V gene, CDR1 is MNHEY and CDR2 SVGEGT. V is cut by 6 bases and J by 2 bases, and the space between the germline ends is 14 bases. The CDR3 contains 14 residues, cysteine and phenylalanine counted. The read is trimmed to its CDR3 DNA, 42 bases read in frame from base 1. This sample's treatment or condition label indicates: live attenuated yellow fever vaccine strain. At each blood-draw timepoint, two biological replicates of bulk PBMCs were collected. A standard Ficoll-Paque protocol was used to isolate PBMCs from peripheral blood. RNA was extracted with TriZol from bulk PBMCs, CD4 and CD8 fractions, and dextramer-positive and dextramer-negative fractions. This clonotype has just a few counts. It lacks a known antigen. No base-level quality is on record; no much larger clone is a single base apart. The run used an Illumina NovaSeq 6000. TCR cDNA was made using 5'RACE template switching, a step that added a universal primer site and unique molecular identifiers. cDNA synthesis was primed from both the TCR alpha and TCR beta constant segments. Two PCR steps were used to amplify libraries, with sample barcodes and sequencing adapters being added in the second step. Sequencing of libraries was done on Illumina HiSeq 2500 (2x100 bp) or NovaSeq (2x150 bp). The authors processed their data as follows. Reads were demultiplexed and collapsed into UMI consensus sequences with MIGEC, and V(D)J alignment was performed with MiXCR. Using edgeR on replicate PBMC samples, clonotypes were called vaccine-responding if FDR was below 0.01 and the log2 fold change was above 5 up to day 15. Each bulk clonotype received a CD4 or CD8 identity based on whether the sequenced CD4 or CD8 repertoire contained that clonotype at higher abundance. The public reads were reanalyzed by TCRdb: fastp trimming at Q25, MiXCR alignment, in-frame beta chains only. One record per CDR3 amino acid sequence lists the most common genes and DNA. The V and J calls were not made by the authors but by TCRdb's processing. The sample data list fewer than 500,000 distinct CDR3 sequences, and under 20% of these were observed just once. 15% to 20% of the sample comes from the top ten.

This receptor chain uses TRBV6-2 or TRBV6-3 and TRBJ2-7, with TRBD1 as a weak D call on 6 bases. The sequence came from a man between 18 and 35 years old who received the YFV17D yellow fever vaccine. The sequencing here drew on PBMCs, taken before the yellow fever booster vaccination. The CDR3 here reads CASSRDTVPYEQYF. The bases read TGTGCCAGCAGCCGGGACACAGTTCCCTACGAGCAGTACTTC.